The rows below give T cell receptor beta chains drawn from one sample of a study of blood T cells in healthy people across ages. Each CDR3 protein gets one entry after TCRdb re-called the 5' RACE reads with MiXCR. The sample includes roughly 1,100,000 distinct CDR3 sequences, approximately 25% of them seen just once. These sequences were also reported in another study, on T cells of mothers and their children.

Sequenced material: blood. These receptors originate from a girl aged 2-15 years in good health. CDR3s include the opening cysteine and the closing phenylalanine or tryptophan. D genes are given only for firm matches. A row's size may be missing; if present it is once, few, many or a size class.

v_gene	abundance	len	d_gene	j_gene	CDR3nt	CDR3aa
TRBV11-3	few	16	NA	TRBJ2-2	TGTGCCAGCAGCCCTGGGGCCTTTCCGAACACCGGGGAGCTGTTTTTT	CASSPGAFPNTGELFF
TRBV20-1	few	16	TRBD1	TRBJ2-4	TGCAGTGCTAGCGGGACAGCCCGTATTGGGGGAAACATTCAGTACTTC	CSASGTARIGGNIQYF
TRBV7-9	few	15	TRBD1	TRBJ1-1	TGTGCCAGCAGCTGGGACAGGGCGGGAAACACTGAAGCTTTCTTT	CASSWDRAGNTEAFF
TRBV20-1	NA	15	NA	TRBJ1-2	TGCAGTGCTAGAGATGAGGAACAGGGAAGGTATGGCTACACCTTC	CSARDEEQGRYGYTF
TRBV18	few	13	NA	TRBJ1-1	TGTGCCAGCTCACCGGATCACCAAAGGGCAGCTTTCTTT	CASSPDHQRAAFF
TRBV29-1	few	15	NA	TRBJ2-3	TGCAGCCTTGAGAAAGAACATGGGAACCCAGATACGCAGTATTTT	CSLEKEHGNPDTQYF
TRBV6-1	few	17	TRBD1	TRBJ2-5	TGTGCCAGCAGGCGGACAGGTGATTCCCGGTACCAAGAGACCCAGTACTTC	CASRRTGDSRYQETQYF
TRBV27	NA	12	NA	TRBJ2-1	TGTGCCAGCACCTCAGGGGCAGGTGAGCAGTTCTTC	CASTSGAGEQFF
TRBV3-1	many	10	NA	TRBJ2-5	TGTGCCAGCAGCCAAGATACTGCAGTCTTC	CASSQDTAVF
TRBV10-3	NA	13	TRBD1	TRBJ1-1	TGTGCCATCAGCCGGGACAGGGGCACTGAAGCTTTCTTT	CAISRDRGTEAFF
TRBV29-1	few	16	TRBD1	TRBJ2-6	TGCAGCGTTGGAGACAGGGGATTCTCTGGGGCCAACGTCCTGACTTTC	CSVGDRGFSGANVLTF
TRBV7-3	NA	14	NA	TRBJ1-1	TGTGCCAGCAGCACTACAGAGGCGAACACTGAAGCTTTCTTT	CASSTTEANTEAFF
TRBV4-3	few	13	TRBD1	TRBJ2-1	TGCGCCAGCAGTCACGCCAGGGGGCGGGAGCAGTTCTTC	CASSHARGREQFF
TRBV28	NA	15	TRBD1	TRBJ2-5	TGTGCCAGCAGCCACAACAGGGGGCTCCAAGAGACCCAGTACTTC	CASSHNRGLQETQYF
TRBV4-1	NA	9	NA	TRBJ2-1	TGCGGGGTATACAATGAGCAGTTCTTC	CGVYNEQFF
TRBV7-3	few	18	TRBD2	TRBJ2-1	TGTGCCAGCAGCTTATATCCGGAGGGTAGCGGGGGGGCCAATGAGCAGTTCTTC	CASSLYPEGSGGANEQFF
TRBV20-1	NA	18	NA	TRBJ2-3	TGCAGTATCCTTGGGTTCCGCAAATCTGTGCCCACCACAGATACGCAGTATTTT	CSILGFRKSVPTTDTQYF
TRBV12-3/TRBV12-4	many	13	TRBD1	TRBJ2-1	TGTGCCAGCAGTTTCGGGACAGTCAATGAGCAGTTCTTC	CASSFGTVNEQFF
TRBV13	NA	13	NA	TRBJ2-1	TGTGCCAGCAGCTCCGCCGTGGTTGTTGGGCAGTTCTTC	CASSSAVVVGQFF
TRBV29-1	NA	15	TRBD2	TRBJ2-3	TGCAGCGTTCCCCGGACTAGCGTACGCCGAGATACGCAGTATTTT	CSVPRTSVRRDTQYF
TRBV29-1	NA	13	NA	TRBJ2-5	TGCAGCGTGTTTGGACTCCTCGCAGAGACCCAGTACTTC	CSVFGLLAETQYF
TRBV20-1	NA	12	NA	TRBJ2-3	TGCAGTGCACGGACATACACAGATACGCAGTATTTT	CSARTYTDTQYF
TRBV20-1	NA	15	NA	TRBJ2-1	TGCAGTGCTAGAGAAGGTGTCTTAGGCTACAATGAGCAGTTCTTC	CSAREGVLGYNEQFF
TRBV9	NA	13	NA	TRBJ1-3	TGTGCCAGCAGCGTGGCAGGCGGTAACACCATATATTTT	CASSVAGGNTIYF
TRBV2	NA	16	TRBD1	TRBJ1-2	TGTGCCAGCAGTCGGGACAGCCTCGGTTCTAACTATGGCTACACCTTC	CASSRDSLGSNYGYTF
TRBV5-1	few	15	NA	TRBJ1-4	TGCGCCAGCCGATGGGAGGGGTCAACTAATGAAAAACTGTTTTTT	CASRWEGSTNEKLFF
TRBV24-1	NA	18	TRBD2	TRBJ2-4	TGTGCCACCAGTGTCTCCTTTGCTAGCGGGAGCTTCAAAAACATTCAGTACTTC	CATSVSFASGSFKNIQYF
TRBV15	few	16	TRBD2	TRBJ2-3	TGTGCCACCAGCAGAGATCACGGGGGGTCCTCAGATACGCAGTATTTT	CATSRDHGGSSDTQYF
TRBV6-2/TRBV6-3	NA	12	NA	TRBJ2-1	TGTGCCAGCAGTTACGTCAGCAATGAGCAGTTCTTC	CASSYVSNEQFF
TRBV12-3/TRBV12-4	NA	15	TRBD1	TRBJ2-5	TGTGCCAGCAGTGATGGGACAGCTGCCCAAGAGACCCAGTACTTC	CASSDGTAAQETQYF
TRBV10-3	NA	15	TRBD2	TRBJ2-4	TGTGCCATCAGTGCGGGACTAGCGGCCAAAAACATTCAGTACTTC	CAISAGLAAKNIQYF
TRBV6-2/TRBV6-3	once	15	TRBD1	TRBJ2-2	TGTGCCAGCAGTACTGACAGGGGATTTACCGGGGAGCTGTTTTTT	CASSTDRGFTGELFF
TRBV11-2	few	15	TRBD2	TRBJ2-3	TGTGCCAGCAGCCCACGGGCGGGAGGGGCGGATACGCAGTATTTT	CASSPRAGGADTQYF
TRBV9	few	14	TRBD2	TRBJ2-7	TGTGCCAGCAGCGTAGCGGCTAGCGGGTACGAGCAGTACTTC	CASSVAASGYEQYF
TRBV29-1	NA	14	TRBD2	TRBJ2-7	TGCAGCGTTGTTGGGGGACTAGAGGATGGCGAGCAGTACTTC	CSVVGGLEDGEQYF
TRBV6-6	NA	13	TRBD1	TRBJ2-5	TGTGCCAGCAGACAGGGGTATCGAGAGACCCAGTACTTC	CASRQGYRETQYF
TRBV4-1	few	17	TRBD2	TRBJ2-1	TGCGCCAGCAGCCTACAAGGGACTAGCGGGTACTACAATGAGCAGTTCTTC	CASSLQGTSGYYNEQFF
TRBV4-1	few	16	NA	TRBJ2-7	TGCGCCAGCAGCCAAGCCGGCGGGAACCCATCCTACGAGCAGTACTTC	CASSQAGGNPSYEQYF
TRBV7-9	NA	15	NA	TRBJ1-2	TGTGCCAGCAGCCGACAGGAACTCCCGGGGTATGGCTACACCTTC	CASSRQELPGYGYTF
TRBV10-1	NA	16	TRBD2	TRBJ2-3	TGCGCCAGCAGTGAGTCCGGAGGGAGGGTTCCAGATACGCAGTATTTT	CASSESGGRVPDTQYF
TRBV29-1	many	12	NA	TRBJ1-1	TGCAGCGTTGTTGAGGTGAACACTGAAGCTTTCTTT	CSVVEVNTEAFF
TRBV7-2	many	13	TRBD2	TRBJ2-1	TGTGCCAGCAGACTAGCGGGAAACAATGAGCAGTTCTTC	CASRLAGNNEQFF